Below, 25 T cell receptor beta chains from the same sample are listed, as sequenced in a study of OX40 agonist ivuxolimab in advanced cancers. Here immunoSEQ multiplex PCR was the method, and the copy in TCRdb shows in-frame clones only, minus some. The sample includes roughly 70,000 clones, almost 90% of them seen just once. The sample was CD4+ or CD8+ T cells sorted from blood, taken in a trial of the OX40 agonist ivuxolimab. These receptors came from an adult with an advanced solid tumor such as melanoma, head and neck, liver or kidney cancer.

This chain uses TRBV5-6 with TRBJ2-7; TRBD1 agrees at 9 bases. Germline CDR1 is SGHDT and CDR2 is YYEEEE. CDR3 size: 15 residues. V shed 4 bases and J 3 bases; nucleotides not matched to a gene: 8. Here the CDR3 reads CASSLPGQGNYEQYF. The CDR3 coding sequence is TGTGCCAGCAGCCTACCGGGACAGGGTAACTACGAGCAGTACTTC.

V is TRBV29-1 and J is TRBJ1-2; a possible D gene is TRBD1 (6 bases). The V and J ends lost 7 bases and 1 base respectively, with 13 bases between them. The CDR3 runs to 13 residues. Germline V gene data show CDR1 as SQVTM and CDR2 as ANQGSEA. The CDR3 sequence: CSARGELNYGYTF. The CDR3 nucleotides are TGCAGCGCTAGGGGGGAACTTAACTATGGCTACACCTTC.

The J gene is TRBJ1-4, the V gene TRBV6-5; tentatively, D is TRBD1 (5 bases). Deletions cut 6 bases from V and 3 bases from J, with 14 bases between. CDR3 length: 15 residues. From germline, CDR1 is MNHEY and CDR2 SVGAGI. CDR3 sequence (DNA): TGTGCCAGCAGCCCATCGAAGGGGTCTAATGAAAAACTGTTTTTT. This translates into CASSPSKGSNEKLFF.

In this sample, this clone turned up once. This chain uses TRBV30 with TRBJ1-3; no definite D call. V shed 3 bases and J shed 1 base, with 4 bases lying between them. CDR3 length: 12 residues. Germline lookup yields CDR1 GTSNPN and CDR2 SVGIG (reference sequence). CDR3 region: CAWRGSGNTIYF. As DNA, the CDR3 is TGTGCCTGGAGAGGATCTGGAAACACCATATATTTT.

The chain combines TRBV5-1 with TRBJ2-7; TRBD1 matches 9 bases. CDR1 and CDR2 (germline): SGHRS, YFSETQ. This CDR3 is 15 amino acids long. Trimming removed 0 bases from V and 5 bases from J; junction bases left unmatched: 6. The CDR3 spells CASSLVGTGKDEQYF. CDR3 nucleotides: TGCGCCAGCAGCTTGGTGGGGACAGGGAAGGACGAGCAGTACTTC.

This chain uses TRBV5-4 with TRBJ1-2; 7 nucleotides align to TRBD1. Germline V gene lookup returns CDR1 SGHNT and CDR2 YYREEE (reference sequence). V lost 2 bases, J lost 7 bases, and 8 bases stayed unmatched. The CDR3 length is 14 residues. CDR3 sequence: CASSLFYRGGGYTF. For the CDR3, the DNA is TGTGCCAGCAGCTTATTCTACAGGGGTGGTGGCTACACCTTC.

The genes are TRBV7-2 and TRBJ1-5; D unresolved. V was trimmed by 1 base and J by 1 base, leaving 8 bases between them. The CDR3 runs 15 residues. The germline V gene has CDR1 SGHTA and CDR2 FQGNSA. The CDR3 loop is CASSLGFLSNQPQHF. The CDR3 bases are TGTGCCAGCAGCTTAGGATTTTTAAGCAATCAGCCCCAGCATTTT.

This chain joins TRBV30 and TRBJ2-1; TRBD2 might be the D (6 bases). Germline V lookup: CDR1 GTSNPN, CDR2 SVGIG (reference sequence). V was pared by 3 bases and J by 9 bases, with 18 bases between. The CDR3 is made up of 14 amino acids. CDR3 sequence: CAWSQGLLFGEQFF. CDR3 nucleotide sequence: TGTGCCTGGAGCCAAGGACTATTATTTGGTGAGCAGTTCTTC.

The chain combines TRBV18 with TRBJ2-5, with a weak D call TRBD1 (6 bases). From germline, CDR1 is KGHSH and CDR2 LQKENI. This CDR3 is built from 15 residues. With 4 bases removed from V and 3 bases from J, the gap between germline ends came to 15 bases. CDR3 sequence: CASSHYRDTKETQYF. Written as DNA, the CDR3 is TGTGCCAGCTCACACTACCGGGACACCAAAGAGACCCAGTACTTC.

CDR3 in amino acids: CASSKVCRQGGRNEQFF. For the CDR3, the DNA is TGTGCCAGCAGCAAAGTATGTAGACAGGGGGGACGGAATGAGCAGTTCTTC. J is TRBJ2-1 and V is TRBV21-1; TRBD1 is the table's D call, not checked against the DNA. TRBV21-1 is noted as a pseudogene. The CDR3 totals 17 residues.

The CDR3 sequence is CASSFTGINTGELFF. In DNA form, the CDR3 reads TGTGCCAGCAGTTTCACAGGAATAAACACCGGGGAGCTGTTTTTT. V is TRBV28 and J is TRBJ2-2; D may be TRBD1 (5 bases). Germline assignment: CDR1 MDHEN and CDR2 SYDVKM. There are 15 residues in the CDR3. V lost 3 bases to trimming and J lost 2 bases, with 10 bases between them.

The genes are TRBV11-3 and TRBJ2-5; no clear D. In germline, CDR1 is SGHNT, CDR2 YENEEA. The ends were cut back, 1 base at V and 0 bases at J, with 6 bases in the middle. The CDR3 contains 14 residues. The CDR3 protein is CASSLGPDQETQYF. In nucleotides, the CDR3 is TGTGCCAGCAGCTTAGGGCCAGACCAAGAGACCCAGTACTTC.

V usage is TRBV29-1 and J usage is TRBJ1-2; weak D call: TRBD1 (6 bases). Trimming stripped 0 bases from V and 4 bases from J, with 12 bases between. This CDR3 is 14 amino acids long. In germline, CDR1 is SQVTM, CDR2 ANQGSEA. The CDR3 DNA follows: TGCAGCGTTGAAGAAGGCAGGGGTGGCTATGGCTACACCTTC. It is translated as CSVEEGRGGYGYTF.

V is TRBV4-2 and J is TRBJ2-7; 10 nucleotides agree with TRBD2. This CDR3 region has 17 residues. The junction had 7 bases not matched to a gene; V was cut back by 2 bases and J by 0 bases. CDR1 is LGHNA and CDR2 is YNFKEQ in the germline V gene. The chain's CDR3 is CASSQLWTSGRSYEQYF. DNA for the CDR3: TGTGCCAGCAGCCAACTATGGACTAGCGGACGCTCCTACGAGCAGTACTTC.

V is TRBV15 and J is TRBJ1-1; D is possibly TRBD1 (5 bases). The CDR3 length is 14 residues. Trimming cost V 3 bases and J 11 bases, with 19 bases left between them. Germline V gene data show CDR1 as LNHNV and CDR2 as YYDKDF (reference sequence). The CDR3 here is CATSRQGLKWKAFF. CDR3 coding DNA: TGTGCCACCAGCAGGCAGGGTCTCAAGTGGAAGGCTTTCTTT.

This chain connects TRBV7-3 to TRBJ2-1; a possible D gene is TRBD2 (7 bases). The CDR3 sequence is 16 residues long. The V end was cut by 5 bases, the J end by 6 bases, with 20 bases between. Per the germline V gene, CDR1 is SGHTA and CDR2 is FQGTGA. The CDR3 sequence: CASSRLGGLSVNEQFF. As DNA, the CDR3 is TGTGCCAGCAGCCGACTCGGGGGGCTGTCTGTCAATGAGCAGTTCTTC. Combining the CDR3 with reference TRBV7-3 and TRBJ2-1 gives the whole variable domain GAGVSQTPSNKVTEKGKYVELRCDPISGHTALYWYRQSLGQGPEFLIYFQGTGAADDSGLPNDRFFAVRPEGSVSTLKIQRTERGDSAVYLCASSRLGGLSVNEQFFGPGTRLTVL.

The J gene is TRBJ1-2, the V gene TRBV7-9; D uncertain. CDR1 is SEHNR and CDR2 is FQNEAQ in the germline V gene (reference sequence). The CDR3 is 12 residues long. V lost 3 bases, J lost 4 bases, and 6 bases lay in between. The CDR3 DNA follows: TGTGCCAGCAGCTTTCCGGCCTATGGCTACACCTTC. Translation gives CASSFPAYGYTF.

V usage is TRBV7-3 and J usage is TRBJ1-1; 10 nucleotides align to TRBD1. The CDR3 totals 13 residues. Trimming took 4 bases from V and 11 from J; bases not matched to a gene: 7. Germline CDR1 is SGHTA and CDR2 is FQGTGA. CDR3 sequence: CASSSTGGAEAFF. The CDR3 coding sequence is TGTGCCAGCAGCTCGACAGGGGGCGCAGAGGCTTTCTTT.

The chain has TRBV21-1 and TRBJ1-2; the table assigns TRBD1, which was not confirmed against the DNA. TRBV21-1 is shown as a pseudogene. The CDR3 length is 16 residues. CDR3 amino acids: CASSSVDSPSNYGYTF. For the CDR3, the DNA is TGTGCCAGCAGCAGCGTGGACAGCCCCTCTAACTATGGCTACACCTTC.

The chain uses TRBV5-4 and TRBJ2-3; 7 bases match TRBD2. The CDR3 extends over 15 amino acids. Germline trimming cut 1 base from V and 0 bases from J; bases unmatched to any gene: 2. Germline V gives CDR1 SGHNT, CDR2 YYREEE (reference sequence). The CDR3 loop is CASSLTGGSTDTQYF. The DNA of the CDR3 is TGTGCCAGCAGCTTGACGGGGGGTAGCACAGATACGCAGTATTTT.

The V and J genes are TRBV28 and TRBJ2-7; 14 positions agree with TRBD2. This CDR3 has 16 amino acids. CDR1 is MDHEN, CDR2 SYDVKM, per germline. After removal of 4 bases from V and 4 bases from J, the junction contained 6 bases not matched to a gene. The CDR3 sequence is CASSSSGTSGSYEQYF. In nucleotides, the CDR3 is TGTGCCAGCAGTTCGAGCGGGACTAGCGGGAGTTACGAGCAGTACTTC.

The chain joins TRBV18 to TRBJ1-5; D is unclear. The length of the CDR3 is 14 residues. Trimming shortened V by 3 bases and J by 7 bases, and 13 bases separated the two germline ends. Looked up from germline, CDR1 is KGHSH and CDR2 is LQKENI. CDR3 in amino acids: CASSPNVGGQPQHF. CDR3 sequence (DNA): TGTGCCAGCTCACCTAATGTGGGTGGCCAGCCCCAGCATTTT.

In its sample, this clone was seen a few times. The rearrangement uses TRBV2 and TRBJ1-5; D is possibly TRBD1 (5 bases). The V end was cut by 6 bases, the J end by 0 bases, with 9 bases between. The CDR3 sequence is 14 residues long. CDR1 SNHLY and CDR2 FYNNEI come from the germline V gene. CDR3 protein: CASSWDLSNQPQHF. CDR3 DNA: TGTGCCAGCAGCTGGGACCTTAGCAATCAGCCCCAGCATTTT.

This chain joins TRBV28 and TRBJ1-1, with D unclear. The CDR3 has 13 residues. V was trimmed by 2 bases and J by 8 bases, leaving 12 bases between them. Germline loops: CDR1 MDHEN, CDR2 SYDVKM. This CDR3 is CASSLEVAEEAFF. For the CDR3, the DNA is TGTGCCAGCAGTTTAGAGGTGGCTGAAGAAGCTTTCTTT.

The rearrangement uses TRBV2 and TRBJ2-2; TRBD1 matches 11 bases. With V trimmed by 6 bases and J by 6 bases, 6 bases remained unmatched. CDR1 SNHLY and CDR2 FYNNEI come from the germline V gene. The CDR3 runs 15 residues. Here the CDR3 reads CASSGDRGRAGELFF. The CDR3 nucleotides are TGTGCCAGCAGCGGGGACAGGGGGAGGGCCGGGGAGCTGTTTTTT.